These T cell receptor beta chains were read from a single sample in a study of human T cells and chemical hapten exposure. TCRdb used MiXCR to reprocess the RACE reads, holding one entry per CDR3 protein. The data hold approximately 370,000 distinct CDR3 sequences, with about 5.4% observed a single time. The material was whole blood, obtained in connection with sensitization to the hapten diphenylcyclopropenone (DPC). These receptors were collected from a woman aged 18-29 years with alopecia areata. Some clones in this sample may be carry-over from other donors' samples. CDR3s include the opening cysteine and the closing phenylalanine or tryptophan. A D gene is named only where the DNA matches it firmly. Rows give clone size only sometimes, using once, few, many, or a class for an expanded clone.

>few|NA|TRBV7-9|TRBJ2-1
CASSPSNNEQFF
TGTGCCAGCAGCCCCAGTAACAATGAGCAGTTCTTC
>many|NA|TRBV5-1|TRBJ2-7
CASSSGEGEQYF
TGCGCCAGCAGCTCCGGTGAGGGCGAGCAGTACTTC
>few|TRBD2|TRBV6-5|TRBJ2-3
CASSYLRTSGGADTQYF
TGTGCCAGCAGTTATCTCCGGACTAGCGGGGGGGCCGATACGCAGTATTTT
>NA|NA|TRBV27|TRBJ1-5
CASGGGAAGQPQHF
TGTGCCAGCGGAGGGGGGGCTGCAGGGCAGCCCCAGCATTTT
>many|NA|TRBV12-3/TRBV12-4|TRBJ1-4
CASSLLGGEKLFF
TGTGCCAGCAGTTTATTAGGGGGTGAAAAACTGTTTTTT
>few|TRBD1|TRBV3-1|TRBJ1-1
CASSRTGSTEAFF
TGTGCCAGCAGTAGGACAGGGAGCACTGAAGCTTTCTTT
>NA|NA|TRBV5-1|TRBJ2-1
CASSLSRGALSYNEQFF
TGCGCCAGCAGCTTGAGCCGGGGGGCCCTCTCCTACAATGAGCAGTTCTTC
>few|TRBD2|TRBV5-5|TRBJ2-1
CASSFFPGGQNEQFF
TGTGCCAGCAGCTTCTTCCCGGGGGGGCAGAATGAGCAGTTCTTC
>many|NA|TRBV20-1|TRBJ2-3
CSAKVSTDTQYF
TGCAGTGCTAAAGTTAGCACAGATACGCAGTATTTT
>many|NA|TRBV5-5|TRBJ2-4
CASSLEATWGKNIQYF
TGTGCCAGCAGCTTGGAAGCTACGTGGGGCAAAAACATTCAGTACTTC
>NA|NA|TRBV18|TRBJ1-4
CASSPNRGREKLVF
TGTGCCAGCTCACCAAATCGGGGGCGAGAAAAACTGGTTTTT
>once|TRBD1|TRBV12-3/TRBV12-4|TRBJ2-1
CASSLTGEQFF
TGTGCCAGCAGTTTGACAGGGGAGCAGTTCTTC
>few|NA|TRBV27|TRBJ2-5
CASSFSTPQGRQETQYF
TGTGCCAGCAGTTTCTCAACCCCTCAGGGTCGGCAAGAGACCCAGTACTTC
>many|NA|TRBV12-3/TRBV12-4|TRBJ1-3
CASSRDRAYTIYF
TGTGCCAGCAGCAGGGACCGGGCGTACACCATATATTTT
>few|TRBD1|TRBV28|TRBJ1-4
CASSKRQGGEKLFF
TGTGCCAGCAGCAAGAGACAGGGAGGGGAAAAACTGTTTTTT
>NA|NA|TRBV28|TRBJ1-2
CATDRAGADYGYTF
TGTGCCACAGATAGGGCAGGGGCAGACTATGGCTACACCTTC
>few|TRBD1|TRBV20-1|TRBJ1-1
CSASPGQGGEAFF
TGCAGTGCTAGTCCGGGACAGGGTGGTGAAGCTTTCTTT
>NA|NA|TRBV7-2|TRBJ2-1
CASSPTSGENEQFF
TGTGCCAGCAGCCCAACTTCAGGGGAGAATGAGCAGTTCTTC
>few|NA|TRBV29-1|TRBJ1-2
CSAGPGDYGYTF
TGCAGCGCCGGTCCAGGAGACTATGGCTACACCTTC
>many|TRBD1|TRBV5-1|TRBJ1-1
CASSSGTGVNTEAFF
TGCGCCAGCAGCTCTGGGACAGGGGTGAACACTGAAGCTTTCTTT
>many|TRBD1|TRBV5-1|TRBJ1-2
CASSRTGGVPEQNGYTF
TGCGCCAGCAGCCGGACAGGGGGCGTTCCGGAGCAGAATGGCTACACCTTC
>few|NA|TRBV6-6|TRBJ1-3
CASSSLFSGNTIYF
TGTGCCAGCAGTTCCCTCTTCTCTGGAAACACCATATATTTT
>many|TRBD1|TRBV5-1|TRBJ2-1
CASSLAGTGWDEQFF
TGCGCCAGCAGCTTGGCTGGGACAGGGTGGGATGAGCAGTTCTTC
>many|NA|TRBV12-3/TRBV12-4|TRBJ1-1
CATCRVWKAEAFF
TGTGCCACTTGCAGGGTTTGGAAGGCTGAAGCTTTCTTT
>few|NA|TRBV7-2|TRBJ1-1
CASSTPTENTEAFF
TGTGCCAGCAGCACACCGACAGAGAACACTGAAGCTTTCTTT
>few|NA|TRBV2|TRBJ2-6
CASRKNPGANVLTF
TGTGCCAGCAGGAAAAACCCTGGGGCCAACGTCCTGACTTTC
>many|NA|TRBV18|TRBJ1-1
CASSRPSGQSEAFF
TGTGCCAGCTCACGTCCCTCAGGACAGAGTGAAGCTTTCTTT
>NA|TRBD1|TRBV29-1|TRBJ2-2
CSVKDRGLNTGELFF
TGCAGCGTCAAAGACAGGGGGCTGAACACCGGGGAGCTGTTTTTT
>NA|NA|TRBV7-2|TRBJ1-1
CASSLVFRNTEAFF
TGTGCCAGCAGCTTAGTATTCAGGAACACTGAAGCTTTCTTT
>few|NA|TRBV28|TRBJ1-4
CASRSATNEKLFF
TGTGCCAGCAGGAGTGCAACTAATGAAAAACTGTTTTTT
>few|TRBD1|TRBV29-1|TRBJ1-2
CSVGGQGNYGYTF
TGCAGCGTAGGGGGACAGGGGAACTATGGCTACACCTTC
>NA|TRBD1|TRBV9|TRBJ1-3
CASSPGSRGRGNTIYF
TGTGCCAGCAGCCCGGGGAGTAGGGGGCGAGGAAACACCATATATTTT
>many|TRBD1|TRBV9|TRBJ2-3
CASSVETGSPDTQYF
TGTGCCAGCAGCGTAGAGACAGGGTCCCCAGATACGCAGTATTTT
>many|NA|TRBV6-1|TRBJ2-6
CASSEASSGANVLTF
TGTGCCAGCAGTGAAGCCAGCTCTGGGGCCAACGTCCTGACTTTC
>NA|NA|TRBV28|TRBJ2-7
CASSLTGLAVTEQYF
TGTGCCAGCAGTTTAACAGGGCTCGCGGTCACCGAGCAGTACTTC
>few|NA|TRBV4-1|TRBJ1-6
CASSQDGVIGSYNSPLHF
TGCGCCAGCAGCCAAGATGGGGTAATCGGCTCCTATAATTCACCCCTCCACTTT
>few|TRBD1|TRBV5-1|TRBJ2-5
CASSLADRAEKETQYF
TGCGCCAGCAGCTTGGCCGACAGGGCGGAGAAAGAGACCCAGTACTTC
>NA|NA|TRBV11-1|TRBJ1-6
CASSGGTRIVDSPLHF
TGTGCCAGCAGCGGTGGGACGAGAATAGTGGATTCACCCCTCCACTTT
>NA|TRBD1|TRBV4-3|TRBJ1-4
CASSQDWPDRANEKLFF
TGCGCCAGCAGCCAAGATTGGCCGGACAGGGCTAATGAAAAACTGTTTTTT
>NA|NA|TRBV4-3|TRBJ2-7
CASSSGLVGEQYF
TGCGCCAGCAGCTCAGGTTTGGTTGGCGAGCAGTACTTC
>many|NA|TRBV29-1|TRBJ2-7
CSVENPDAYEQYF
TGCAGCGTTGAAAACCCGGATGCCTACGAGCAGTACTTC
>many|NA|TRBV3-1|TRBJ2-4
CASSPKNGTELQQNIQYF
TGTGCCAGCAGCCCAAAGAACGGGACCGAGCTCCAACAAAACATTCAGTACTTC
>NA|NA|TRBV20-1|TRBJ2-3
CSAKGGRSSTDTQYF
TGCAGTGCTAAGGGCGGCAGGAGCAGCACAGATACGCAGTATTTT
>few|NA|TRBV6-5|TRBJ1-1
CASSYRIMGNTEAFF
TGTGCCAGCAGTTACCGCATTATGGGGAACACTGAAGCTTTCTTT
>many|TRBD1|TRBV6-6|TRBJ1-5
CASSYSLQGASNQPQHF
TGTGCCAGCAGTTACTCCCTACAGGGGGCTAGCAATCAGCCCCAGCATTTT
>few|TRBD2|TRBV3-1|TRBJ2-3
CASSLGTKDTQYF
TGTGCCAGCAGCCTTGGGACTAAGGATACGCAGTATTTT
>few|TRBD2|TRBV9|TRBJ2-1
CASSGVPPTSPFDDEQFF
TGTGCCAGCAGCGGCGTCCCACCGACTAGCCCCTTTGACGATGAGCAGTTCTTC
>few|TRBD1|TRBV14|TRBJ1-1
CASRPDRGEAFF
TGTGCCAGCAGACCTGACAGGGGTGAAGCTTTCTTT
>many|NA|TRBV6-5|TRBJ2-3
CASSYGRRTDTQYF
TGTGCCAGCAGTTACGGACGGCGCACAGATACGCAGTATTTT
>NA|TRBD2|TRBV6-6|TRBJ2-5
CASSYAAGGPETQYF
TGTGCCAGCAGTTACGCAGCGGGGGGGCCGGAGACCCAGTACTTC
>few|TRBD1|TRBV6-2/TRBV6-3|TRBJ2-2
CASSPQGAGELFF
TGTGCCAGCAGTCCACAGGGGGCTGGGGAGCTGTTTTTT
>few|TRBD1|TRBV7-2|TRBJ2-1
CASSSSPGQGAREQFF
TGTGCCAGCAGCTCCTCGCCGGGACAGGGGGCGCGTGAGCAGTTCTTC
>NA|NA|TRBV12-3/TRBV12-4|TRBJ2-7
CASSLQGSRYEQYF
TGTGCCAGCAGTTTACAGGGAAGTAGATACGAGCAGTACTTC